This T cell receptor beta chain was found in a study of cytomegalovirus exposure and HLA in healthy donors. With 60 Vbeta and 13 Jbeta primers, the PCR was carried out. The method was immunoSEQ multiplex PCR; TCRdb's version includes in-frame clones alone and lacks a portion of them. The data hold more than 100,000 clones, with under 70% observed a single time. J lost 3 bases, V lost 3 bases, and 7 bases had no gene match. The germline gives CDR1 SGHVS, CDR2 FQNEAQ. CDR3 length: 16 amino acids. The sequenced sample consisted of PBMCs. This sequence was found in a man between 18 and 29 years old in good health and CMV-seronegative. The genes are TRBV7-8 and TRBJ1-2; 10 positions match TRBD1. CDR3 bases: TGTGCCAGCAGCTTTCACCGGGACAGGGGTGACTATGGCTACACCTTC. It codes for CASSFHRDRGDYGYTF.